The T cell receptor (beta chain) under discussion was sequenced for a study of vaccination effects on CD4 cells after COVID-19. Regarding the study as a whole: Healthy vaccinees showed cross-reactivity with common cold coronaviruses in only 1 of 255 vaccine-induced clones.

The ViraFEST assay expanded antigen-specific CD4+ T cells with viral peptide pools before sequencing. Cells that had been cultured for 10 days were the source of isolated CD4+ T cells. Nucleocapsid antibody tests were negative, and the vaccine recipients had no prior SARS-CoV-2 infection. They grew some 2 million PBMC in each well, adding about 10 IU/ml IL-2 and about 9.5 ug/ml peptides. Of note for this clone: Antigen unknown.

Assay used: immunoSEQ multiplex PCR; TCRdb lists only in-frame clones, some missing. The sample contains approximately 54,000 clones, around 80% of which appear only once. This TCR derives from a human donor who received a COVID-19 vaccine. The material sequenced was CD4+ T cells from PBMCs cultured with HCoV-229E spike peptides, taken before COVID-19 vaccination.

This CDR3 reads CSADTNTEAFF. CDR3 in DNA: TGCAGTGCTGACACGAACACTGAAGCTTTCTTT. The rearrangement uses TRBV20-1 and TRBJ1-1; D gene ambiguous. The CDR3 runs 11 residues. Trimming removed 5 bases at V and 1 base at J, with 5 bases between. Germline loops: CDR1 DFQATT, CDR2 SNEGSKA (reference sequence).